These 20 T cell receptor beta chains were sequenced from one sample in a study of long-term antiretroviral therapy in people with HIV. Runs used v3.0 of the immunoSEQ assay and were done at survey level. Sequenced by immunoSEQ multiplex PCR; TCRdb stores in-frame clones only, minus some. The profile shows 20,000 to 25,000 clones, around 81% of them singletons. This material consisted of unsorted PBMCs, taken 2.9 years after starting antiretroviral therapy. These receptors all stem from a young woman with HIV.

This clone was found once. The gene calls are TRBV7-6 and TRBJ1-1; 9 nucleotides line up with TRBD1. CDR1 and CDR2 (germline): SGHVS, FNYEAQ. CDR3 length equals 14 residues. J lost 3 bases, V lost 1 base, and 0 bases had no gene match. CDR3 DNA: TGTGCCAGCAGCTTAGGGACAGGGGACACTGAAGCTTTCTTT. Translating gives CASSLGTGDTEAFF.

The J gene is TRBJ1-2, the V gene TRBV27; perhaps TRBD1 as D (5 bases). CDR3 length: 15 amino acids. CDR1 and CDR2 from the germline V gene are MNHEY and SMNVEV (reference sequence). V lost 3 bases, J lost 4 bases, and 15 bases lay in between. The CDR3, as DNA: TGTGCCAGCAGTTTCGACAGCTATGGGAGCTATGGCTACACCTTC. Translated: CASSFDSYGSYGYTF.

The chain couples TRBV19 to TRBJ1-1; perhaps TRBD1 as D (6 bases). V was pared by 3 bases and J by 3 bases, with 11 bases between. CDR1 is LNHDA and CDR2 is SQIVND in the germline V gene (reference sequence). The CDR3 extends over 14 amino acids. CDR3 region: CASSMDRRYTEAFF. As DNA, the CDR3 is TGTGCCAGTAGTATGGACAGACGCTACACTGAAGCTTTCTTT.

The chain has TRBV6-4 and TRBJ2-3, with 10 bases matching TRBD2. Per germline, CDR1 MRHNA and CDR2 SNTAGT. The CDR3 is made up of 15 amino acids. V gave up 4 bases and J gave up 4 bases; unmatched junction bases: 5. CDR3 nucleotide sequence: TGTGCCAGCAGTGCCGCTAGCGGGGGTTCAGATACGCAGTATTTT. It translates to CASSAASGGSDTQYF.

This clone was observed a single time. DNA of the CDR3: TGCGCCAGCAGCTTGGTTGACAGGACGAACACTGAAGCTTTCTTT. It encodes CASSLVDRTNTEAFF. The chain links TRBV5-1 to TRBJ1-1, with TRBD1 as a possible D gene (6 bases). The V end lost 0 bases, the J end lost 1 base, and 10 bases lay between the germline ends. This CDR3 spans 15 amino acids. The germline gives CDR1 SGHRS, CDR2 YFSETQ.

This chain connects TRBV7-6 to TRBJ2-3; 13 nucleotides match TRBD2. The CDR3 length is 18 residues. Trimming took 2 bases from V and 1 from J; bases not matched to a gene: 6. In germline, CDR1 is SGHVS, CDR2 FNYEAQ. In DNA form, the CDR3 reads TGTGCCAGCAGCTTAAGGGGACTAGCGGGGAGTGGCACAGATACGCAGTATTTT. This encodes CASSLRGLAGSGTDTQYF.

This rearrangement joins TRBV4-1 to TRBJ1-5; D uncertain. V dropped 3 bases and J dropped 7 bases, with 13 bases sitting between them. Looked up from germline, CDR1 is MGHRA and CDR2 is YSYEKL. The CDR3 runs 14 residues. For the CDR3, the DNA is TGCGCCAGCAGCCAGGACCTCCATGGCCAGCCCCAGCATTTT. It translates to CASSQDLHGQPQHF.

A few counts support this clone. V gene TRBV2 combines with J gene TRBJ1-2; the D is unclear. The CDR3 is 11 amino acids. Germline CDR1 reads SNHLY; CDR2 reads FYNNEI. V shed 6 bases and J shed 5 bases, with 7 bases lying between them. In nucleotides, the CDR3 is TGTGCCAGCAGCGACCGTTATGGCTACACCTTC. Encoded protein: CASSDRYGYTF. Supplemented by reference TRBV2 and TRBJ1-2, the full variable domain reads EPEVTQTPSHQVTQMGQEVILRCVPISNHLYFYWYRQILGQKVEFLVSFYNNEISEKSEIFDDQFSVERPDGSNFTLKIRSTKLEDSAMYFCASSDRYGYTFGSGTRLTVV.

This clone was found once. CDR3 DNA sequence: TGTGCCAGCAGCCAGACTAGAATGAATGAGCAGTTCTTC. Its translation: CASSQTRMNEQFF. The chain links TRBV7-7 to TRBJ2-1, with D perhaps TRBD2 (6 bases). The CDR3 spans 13 residues. Germline-derived CDR1 and CDR2 are SSHAT and FNYEAQ (reference sequence). The V end was cut by 5 bases, the J end by 7 bases, with 12 bases between.

J is TRBJ2-3 and V is TRBV27; D call uncertain. Trimming pared 7 bases from V and 3 bases from J, leaving 5 bases between. This CDR3 comprises 11 residues. Germline V gene sequence: CDR1 MNHEY, CDR2 SMNVEV (reference sequence). Here the CDR3 reads CASKTTDTQYF. CDR3 DNA sequence: TGTGCCAGCAAAACAACAGATACGCAGTATTTT.

This rearrangement joins TRBV9 to TRBJ2-1; no reliable D call. Per the germline V gene, CDR1 is SGDLS and CDR2 is YYNGEE. Trimming cost V 2 bases and J 7 bases, with 10 bases left between them. CDR3 size: 13 residues. CDR3 coding DNA: TGTGCCAGCAGCGTCCCAAAAATGAATGAGCAGTTCTTC. Residues: CASSVPKMNEQFF.

CDR3 loop: CASRTGGVTYGAFF. For the CDR3, the DNA is TGCGCCAGCAGAACAGGGGGGGTAACATACGGGGCTTTCTTT. The chain joins TRBV10-2 to TRBJ1-1; 8 bases match TRBD1. Germline V gene sequence: CDR1 WSHSY, CDR2 SAAADI. V was pared by 6 bases and J by 11 bases, with 14 bases of the junction left unmatched. The CDR3 is 14 amino acids.

The chain has TRBV29-1 and TRBJ1-1, with D unclear. Between the trimmed V and J ends, which lost 7 bases and 3 bases, there was a span of 15 bases. The CDR3 length is 13 residues. Per the germline V gene, CDR1 is SQVTM and CDR2 is ANQGSEA. Here the CDR3 reads CSASEQLYTEAFF. The CDR3 DNA reads TGCAGCGCATCGGAACAGCTATACACTGAAGCTTTCTTT.

The V gene is TRBV30, the J gene TRBJ2-1, with D possibly matching TRBD2 (6 bases). The V end lost 5 bases, the J end lost 14 bases, and 13 bases lay between the germline ends. The CDR3 runs to 10 residues. Germline V CDR1 and CDR2: GTSNPN, SVGIG (reference sequence). The DNA for the CDR3 is TGTGCCTGGGGGGGGTTTTGGAAGTTCTTC. Amino acids: CAWGGFWKFF.

The chain uses TRBV6-5 and TRBJ1-2, with D possibly matching TRBD1 (5 bases). V gave up 0 bases and J gave up 2 bases, with 10 bases separating them. The germline V gene has CDR1 MNHEY and CDR2 SVGAGI. The CDR3 extends over 15 amino acids. The CDR3 protein is CASSYSSGANYGYTF. CDR3 sequence (DNA): TGTGCCAGCAGTTACTCGTCCGGGGCCAACTATGGCTACACCTTC.

The CDR3 here is CASSIQGQRGTEAFF. The CDR3 region has the DNA TGTGCCAGCTCAATACAGGGACAGAGAGGTACTGAAGCTTTCTTT. V and J are TRBV18 and TRBJ1-1; the match to TRBD1 covers 7 bases. The germline CDR1 and CDR2 sequences are KGHSH and LQKENI. There are 15 residues in the CDR3. The ends lost 5 bases at V and 5 bases at J; junction bases unmatched: 11. Drawing the rest from reference TRBV18 and TRBJ1-1, the complete variable domain is NAGVMQNPRHLVRRRGQEARLRCSPMKGHSHVYWYRQLPEEGLKFMVYLQKENIIDESGMPKERFSAEFPKEGPSILRIQQVVRGDSAAYFCASSIQGQRGTEAFFGQGTRLTVV.

V is TRBV27 and J is TRBJ1-2; D is possibly TRBD1 (5 bases). The CDR3 extends over 15 amino acids. Trimming took off 5 bases at V and 3 bases at J, with 16 bases between the two ends. CDR1 and CDR2 (germline): MNHEY, SMNVEV (reference sequence). CDR3 region: CASSVNRQQDYGYTF. The CDR3 region has the DNA TGTGCCAGCAGTGTAAACAGGCAGCAGGACTATGGCTACACCTTC.

V usage is TRBV11-2 and J usage is TRBJ2-3; D unclear. V lost 5 bases and J lost 6, with 9 bases in between. CDR3 size: 12 residues. Germline CDR1 is SGHAT and CDR2 is FQNNGV. CDR3 region: CASSHAGDTQYF. The CDR3 bases are TGTGCCAGCAGCCACGCCGGGGATACGCAGTATTTT.

The table lists this clone with a count of one. The chain uses TRBV7-2 and TRBJ1-1, with 7 bases fitting TRBD1. The germline gives CDR1 SGHTA, CDR2 FQGNSA. The CDR3 has 17 amino acids. V was clipped by 10 bases and J by 3 bases; unmatched bases: 20. Written as DNA, the CDR3 is TGTGCCATCCAGCTTTATCGCCAGGGGGTGAGGGACACTGAAGCTTTCTTT. Translated, it gives CAIQLYRQGVRDTEAFF. Variable domain in full (rest from reference TRBV7-2 and TRBJ1-1): GAGVSQSPSNKVTEKGKDVELRCDPISGHTALYWYRQSLGQGLEFLIYFQGNSAPDKSGLPSDRFSAERTGGSVSTLTIQRTQQEDSAVYLCAIQLYRQGVRDTEAFFGQGTRLTVV.

The rearrangement uses TRBV5-5 and TRBJ1-6; D is ambiguous. Germline loops: CDR1 SGHKS, CDR2 YYEKEE (reference sequence). The CDR3 runs to 16 residues. Trimming removed 2 bases from V and 6 bases from J, with 15 bases in between. CDR3 protein: CASSFMASMGNSPLHF. DNA for the CDR3: TGTGCCAGCAGCTTCATGGCCTCTATGGGTAATTCACCCCTCCACTTT. Using reference TRBV5-5 and TRBJ1-6 for the parts outside the CDR3, the full variable domain is DAGVTQSPTHLIKTRGQQVTLRCSPISGHKSVSWYQQVLGQGPQFIFQYYEKEERGRGNFPDRFSARQFPNYSSELNVNALLLGDSALYLCASSFMASMGNSPLHFGNGTRLTVT.